The present T cell receptor beta chain was sequenced within a study of blood T cells in healthy people across ages. On this clonotype itself: Its antigen is not known.

A second PCR, run for about 6 to 12 cycles, used a sample-barcoded 5' primer plus a J-beta primer mix. From the 5' RACE reads, TCRdb called clonotypes with MiXCR, one entry per CDR3 protein. In the table there are 790,000 or so distinct CDR3 sequences, around 50% of which are singletons. This CDR3 contains 13 residues. Germline V lookup: CDR1 MDHEN, CDR2 SYDVKM. V lost 5 bases to trimming and J lost 6 bases, with 12 bases between them. The study, taken as a whole, reports: Diversity was higher, and naive CD4+ cells more numerous, in long-lived donors than in aged donors.

The source is a man in his forties in good health. Sequenced sample: blood. The V call is TRBV28, the J call TRBJ2-3; the D is unclear. The CDR3 nucleotides are TGTGCCAGCAGTGCCGAAACGTTGGATACGCAGTATTTT. This translates into CASSAETLDTQYF.